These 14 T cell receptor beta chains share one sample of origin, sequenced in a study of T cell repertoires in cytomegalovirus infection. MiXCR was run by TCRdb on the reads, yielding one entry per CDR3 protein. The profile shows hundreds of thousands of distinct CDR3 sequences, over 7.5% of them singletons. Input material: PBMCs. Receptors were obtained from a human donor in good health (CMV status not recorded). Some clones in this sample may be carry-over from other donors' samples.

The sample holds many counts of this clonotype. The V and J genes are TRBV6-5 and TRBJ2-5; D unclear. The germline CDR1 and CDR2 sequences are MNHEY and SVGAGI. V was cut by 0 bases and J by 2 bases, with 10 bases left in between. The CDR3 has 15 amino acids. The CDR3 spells CASSYSIPLQETQYF. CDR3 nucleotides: TGTGCCAGCAGTTACTCGATCCCTCTACAAGAGACCCAGTACTTC.

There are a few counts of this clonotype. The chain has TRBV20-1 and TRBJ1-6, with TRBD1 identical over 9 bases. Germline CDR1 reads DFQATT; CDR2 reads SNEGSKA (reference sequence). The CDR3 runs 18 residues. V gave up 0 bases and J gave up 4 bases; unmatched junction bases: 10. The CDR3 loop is CSAREQQGAWEYNSPLHF. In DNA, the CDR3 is TGCAGTGCTAGAGAGCAACAGGGGGCTTGGGAATATAATTCACCCCTCCACTTT.

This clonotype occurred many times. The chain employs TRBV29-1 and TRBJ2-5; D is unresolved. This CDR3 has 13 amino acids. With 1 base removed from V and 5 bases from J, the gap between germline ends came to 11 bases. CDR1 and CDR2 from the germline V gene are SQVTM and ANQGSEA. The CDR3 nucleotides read TGCAGCGTTGAAGGTCTAGATTACGAGACCCAGTACTTC. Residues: CSVEGLDYETQYF.

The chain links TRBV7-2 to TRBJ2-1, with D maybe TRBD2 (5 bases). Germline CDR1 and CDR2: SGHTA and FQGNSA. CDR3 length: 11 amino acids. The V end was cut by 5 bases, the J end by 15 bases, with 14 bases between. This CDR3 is CASSADWRLFF. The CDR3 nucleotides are TGTGCCAGCAGCGCCGACTGGAGGTTGTTCTTC.

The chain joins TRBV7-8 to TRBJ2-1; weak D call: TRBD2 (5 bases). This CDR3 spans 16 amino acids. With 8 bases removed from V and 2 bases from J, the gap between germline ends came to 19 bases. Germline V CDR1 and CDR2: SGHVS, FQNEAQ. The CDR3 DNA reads TGTGCCAGCCTACCAGTCCCAGTGAGGGCCTACAATGAGCAGTTCTTC. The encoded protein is CASLPVPVRAYNEQFF.

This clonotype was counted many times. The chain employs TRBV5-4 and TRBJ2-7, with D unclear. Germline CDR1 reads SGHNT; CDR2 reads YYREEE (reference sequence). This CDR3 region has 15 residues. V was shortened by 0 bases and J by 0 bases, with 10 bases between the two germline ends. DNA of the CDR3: TGTGCCAGCAGCTTGGCCCGAAGAAGCTCCTACGAGCAGTACTTC. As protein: CASSLARRSSYEQYF.

The DNA for the CDR3 is TGTGCCAGCAGCCTTGCCTGGGAAGCTTTCTTT. Protein: CASSLAWEAFF. The rearrangement links TRBV6-6 to TRBJ1-1, with D hard to call. The CDR3 consists of 11 residues. V gave up 6 bases and J gave up 8 bases, with 10 bases separating them. CDR1 MNHNY and CDR2 SVGAGI come from the germline V gene (reference sequence).

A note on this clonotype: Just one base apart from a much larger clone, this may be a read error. This CDR3 is CASSSLAGSSYGYTF. CDR3 DNA sequence: TGTGCCAGCAGCTCACTGGCAGGGTCCTCCTATGGCTACACCTTC. The chain couples TRBV11-1 to TRBJ1-2; D perhaps matches TRBD1 (5 bases). The CDR3 is 15 residues long. The V end lost 4 bases, the J end lost 4 bases, and 16 bases lay between the germline ends. The germline gives CDR1 SGHAT, CDR2 FQDESV (reference sequence).

The CDR3 sequence: CSARDSGTLEQYF. In nucleotides, the CDR3 is TGCAGTGCTAGAGATAGCGGGACCTTGGAGCAGTACTTC. This rearrangement joins TRBV20-1 to TRBJ2-7; 8 bases agree with TRBD2. With V trimmed by 0 bases and J by 7 bases, 5 bases remained unmatched. Germline CDR1 is DFQATT and CDR2 is SNEGSKA (reference sequence). The CDR3 has 13 residues.

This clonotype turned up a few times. Here the CDR3 reads CASSYPTGQTLYNEQFF. CDR3 bases: TGTGCCAGCAGTTACCCGACCGGCCAGACCCTATACAATGAGCAGTTCTTC. This chain links TRBV6-6 with TRBJ2-1, with D hard to call. Germline CDR1 MNHNY, CDR2 SVGAGI (reference sequence). The V end was cut by 2 bases, the J end by 4 bases, with 18 bases between. There are 17 residues in the CDR3.

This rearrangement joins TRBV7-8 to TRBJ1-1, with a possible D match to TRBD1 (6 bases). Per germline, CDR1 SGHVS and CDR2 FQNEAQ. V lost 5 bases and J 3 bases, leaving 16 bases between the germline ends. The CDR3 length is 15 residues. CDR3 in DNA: TGTGCCAGCAGCCCTTACGGGACAAAGGACACTGAAGCTTTCTTT. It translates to CASSPYGTKDTEAFF.

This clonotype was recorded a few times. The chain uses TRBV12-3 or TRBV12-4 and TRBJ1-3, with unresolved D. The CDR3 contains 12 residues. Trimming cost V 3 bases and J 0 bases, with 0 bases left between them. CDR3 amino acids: CASSFSGNTIYF. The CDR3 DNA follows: TGTGCCAGCAGTTTCTCTGGAAACACCATATATTTT.

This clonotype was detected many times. The CDR3 coding sequence is TGTGCCAGCAGTTTATCGATAGGACAGCGACTATTGCAGTACTTC. This encodes CASSLSIGQRLLQYF. The chain carries TRBV27 and TRBJ2-7, with D possibly TRBD1 on 6 matching bases. V was trimmed by 0 bases and J by 9 bases, leaving 18 bases between them. The CDR3 consists of 15 residues. Germline V lookup: CDR1 MNHEY, CDR2 SMNVEV (reference sequence).

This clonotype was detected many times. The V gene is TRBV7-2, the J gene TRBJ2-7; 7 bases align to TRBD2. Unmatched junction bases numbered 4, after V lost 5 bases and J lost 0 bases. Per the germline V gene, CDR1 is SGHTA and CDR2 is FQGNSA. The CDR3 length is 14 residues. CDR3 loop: CASSVGTNSYEQYF. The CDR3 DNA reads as TGTGCCAGCAGCGTCGGGACTAACTCCTACGAGCAGTACTTC.